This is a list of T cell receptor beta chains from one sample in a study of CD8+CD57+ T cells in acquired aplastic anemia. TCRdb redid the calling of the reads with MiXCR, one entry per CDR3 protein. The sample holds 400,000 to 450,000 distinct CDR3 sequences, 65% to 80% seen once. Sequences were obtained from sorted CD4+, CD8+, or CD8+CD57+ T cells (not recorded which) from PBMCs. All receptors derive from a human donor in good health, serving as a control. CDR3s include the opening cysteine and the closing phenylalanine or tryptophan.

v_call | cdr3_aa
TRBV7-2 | CASSFSPMKLSLDF
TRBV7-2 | CASSLVGSTNTEAFF
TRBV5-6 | CAWGCNTYNEQFF
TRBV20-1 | CSATEGTLDTQHF
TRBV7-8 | CASSGEHTDTQYF
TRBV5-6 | CASSLYREDGYTF
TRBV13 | CASSVPNYEQYF
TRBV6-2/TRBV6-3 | CASSENSGEPTDTQYF
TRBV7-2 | CASSISADTEAFF
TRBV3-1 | CASLGLAGDEQYF
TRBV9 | CASSSSVGLRYNEQFF
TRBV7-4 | CASSVWGVVTQQYF
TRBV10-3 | CATSLGTGGNQPQHF
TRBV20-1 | CSAREGGASTDTQYF
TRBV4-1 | CASSQAIRGQGIYNEQFF